The 20 T cell receptor beta chains below were found in one sample sequenced in a study of OX40 agonist ivuxolimab in advanced cancers. Produced via immunoSEQ multiplex PCR; TCRdb's table is partial and in-frame only. The sample lists 120,000 or so clones; around 95% were seen once. The sequences come from CD4+ or CD8+ T cells sorted from blood, collected in a trial of the OX40 agonist ivuxolimab. The source of these receptors is an adult with an advanced solid tumor such as melanoma, head and neck, liver or kidney cancer.

The sample holds one count of this clone. The genes are TRBV7-2 and TRBJ2-7, with D maybe TRBD2 (6 bases). V was cut by 5 bases and J by 5 bases, with 25 bases left in between. The CDR3 loop spans 17 amino acids. The V gene's germline CDR1 is SGHTA and CDR2 FQGNSA. The CDR3 spells CASSVDLLGLRGNEQYF. CDR3 sequence (DNA): TGTGCCAGCAGCGTAGACCTGTTGGGACTGAGGGGCAACGAGCAGTACTTC.

The V and J genes are TRBV7-6 and TRBJ2-7; possible D gene TRBD1, 5 bases. The CDR3 is made up of 15 amino acids. V lost 2 bases to trimming and J lost 4 bases, with 15 bases between them. Germline V gene sequence: CDR1 SGHVS, CDR2 FNYEAQ. In nucleotides, the CDR3 is TGTGCCAGCAGCTTATCCCTCGACAGAGAGTACGAGCAGTACTTC. It encodes CASSLSLDREYEQYF.

The chain combines TRBV5-1 with TRBJ2-5, with no clear D. CDR3 size: 12 residues. CDR1 SGHRS and CDR2 YFSETQ come from the germline V gene. V was pared by 3 bases and J by 3 bases, with 6 bases between. The DNA of the CDR3 is TGCGCCAGCAGCTGGTCCGAAGAGACCCAGTACTTC. Amino acids: CASSWSEETQYF.

The chain employs TRBV28 and TRBJ1-4; D unclear. V lost 5 bases to trimming and J lost 8 bases, with 9 bases between them. CDR1 and CDR2 (germline): MDHEN, SYDVKM. This CDR3 contains 12 residues. The CDR3 spells CASSQRVEKLFF. CDR3 coding DNA: TGTGCCAGCAGTCAAAGGGTGGAAAAACTGTTTTTT.

The V call is TRBV19, the J call TRBJ1-3; TRBD1 aligns across 9 bases. Germline loops: CDR1 LNHDA, CDR2 SQIVND (reference sequence). The CDR3 is 18 amino acids. V dropped 9 bases and J dropped 3; count of bases not matched to a gene: 18. The CDR3 region has the DNA TGTGCCAGCCTTGAACCGGGACAGGGTATATTAGGTGGAAACACCATATATTTT. Its protein product is CASLEPGQGILGGNTIYF.

The gene calls are TRBV5-4 and TRBJ2-7; a weak D match, TRBD1 (6 bases). Per the germline V gene, CDR1 is SGHNT and CDR2 is YYREEE (reference sequence). The length of the CDR3 is 18 residues. Trimming took off 4 bases at V and 2 bases at J, with 25 bases between the two ends. The CDR3 loop reads CASSPENRRGTPAYEQYF. The CDR3 DNA reads as TGTGCCAGCAGCCCGGAGAATAGAAGGGGGACCCCTGCCTACGAGCAGTACTTC.

This chain joins TRBV11-2 and TRBJ1-2; 7 bases are a match to TRBD1. From germline, CDR1 is SGHAT and CDR2 FQNNGV. With 5 bases clipped from V and 0 bases from J, the junction kept 9 bases outside the gene matches. The CDR3 contains 16 residues. This CDR3 reads CASSLWRGLANYGYTF. DNA for the CDR3: TGTGCCAGCAGCCTCTGGAGGGGGCTGGCTAACTATGGCTACACCTTC.

The chain joins TRBV7-9 to TRBJ2-5; D tentatively reads TRBD1 or TRBD2 (6 bases each). Germline values: CDR1 SEHNR, CDR2 FQNEAQ (reference sequence). The V end was cut by 8 bases, the J end by 5 bases, with 12 bases between. This CDR3 comprises 12 residues. The CDR3 bases are TGTGCCAGCGTGGGGGGCCGGGAGACCCAGTACTTC. Translation gives CASVGGRETQYF.

The chain uses TRBV15 and TRBJ2-5, with 7 bases aligning to TRBD1. Losses at the gene ends were 1 base for V and 8 bases for J; bases not matched to a gene: 13. The CDR3 is 16 amino acids. Germline assignment: CDR1 LNHNV and CDR2 YYDKDF (reference sequence). The CDR3 reads CATSRGRTGVGSTQYF. DNA for the CDR3: TGTGCCACCAGCAGAGGAAGGACAGGAGTCGGTAGTACCCAGTACTTC.

A single count supports this clone. V and J are TRBV11-2 and TRBJ2-3; 7 bases match TRBD1. The germline CDR1 and CDR2 sequences are SGHAT and FQNNGV. The CDR3 covers 13 residues. After removal of 5 bases from V and 9 bases from J, the junction contained 8 bases not matched to a gene. CDR3 nucleotides: TGTGCCAGCAGCCTCCCGACAGGGCACACGCAGTATTTT. Residues: CASSLPTGHTQYF.

The rearrangement links TRBV6-6 to TRBJ2-3; D gene uncertain. V dropped 2 bases and J dropped 0 bases, with 3 bases sitting between them. The CDR3 spans 13 residues. Germline V gene data show CDR1 as MNHNY and CDR2 as SVGAGI (reference sequence). CDR3 nucleotide sequence: TGTGCCAGCAGTTACCCTAGCACAGATACGCAGTATTTT. It is translated as CASSYPSTDTQYF.

V usage is TRBV5-1 and J usage is TRBJ1-1; D gene unclear. CDR1 SGHRS and CDR2 YFSETQ come from the germline V gene. V gave up 5 bases and J gave up 4 bases, with 12 bases separating them. The CDR3 contains 13 residues. The DNA for the CDR3 is TGCGCCAGCAGTTACGAGGGTTTCACTGAAGCTTTCTTT. This encodes CASSYEGFTEAFF. Looking up the rest from reference TRBV5-1 and TRBJ1-1 gives the full variable domain: KAGVTQTPRYLIKTRGQQVTLSCSPISGHRSVSWYQQTPGQGLQFLFEYFSETQRNKGNFPGRFSGRQFSNSRSEMNVSTLELGDSALYLCASSYEGFTEAFFGQGTRLTVV.

The rearrangement uses TRBV7-8 and TRBJ2-7; D gene unclear. The CDR3 has 12 residues. Trimming removed 5 bases at V and 3 bases at J, with 8 bases between. Germline assignment: CDR1 SGHVS and CDR2 FQNEAQ. The CDR3 DNA follows: TGTGCCAGCAGCCAGACCGGCTACGAGCAGTACTTC. Translating it yields CASSQTGYEQYF.

J is TRBJ2-3 and V is TRBV19, with D perhaps matching TRBD1 or TRBD2 (6 bases each). The CDR3 spans 16 residues. Per germline, CDR1 LNHDA and CDR2 SQIVND (reference sequence). The V end lost 4 bases, the J end lost 4 bases, and 18 bases lay between the germline ends. Here the CDR3 reads CASSRAGTGGADTQYF. The CDR3 bases are TGTGCCAGTAGTAGAGCCGGGACCGGGGGCGCAGATACGCAGTATTTT.

This clone occurred once. The chain links TRBV2 to TRBJ2-1, with D possibly TRBD1 on 5 matching bases. The CDR3 has 12 residues. Germline V gives CDR1 SNHLY, CDR2 FYNNEI. Trimming removed 4 bases from V and 6 bases from J, with 7 bases in between. The CDR3 DNA sequence: TGTGCCAGCAGTGGCAGGGTCAATGAGCAGTTCTTC. It specifies CASSGRVNEQFF.

The sample holds one count of this clone. The chain is built from TRBV6-5 and TRBJ1-4; a weak D match, TRBD1 (5 bases). Between the trimmed V and J ends, which lost 7 bases and 4 bases, there was a span of 13 bases. Germline V gives CDR1 MNHEY, CDR2 SVGAGI. The CDR3 covers 14 residues. This CDR3 is CASTYRDGNEKLFF. DNA for the CDR3: TGTGCCAGCACCTACCGGGACGGTAATGAAAAACTGTTTTTT.

J is TRBJ2-7 and V is TRBV7-2, with 8 bases lining up with TRBD2. Per germline, CDR1 SGHTA and CDR2 FQGNSA. The CDR3 consists of 15 residues. V trimming: 5 bases; J trimming: 2 bases; junction bases outside the gene matches: 8. CDR3 in amino acids: CASSPGGGGTYEQYF. The CDR3, as DNA: TGTGCCAGCAGCCCAGGTGGCGGGGGGACCTACGAGCAGTACTTC.

The CDR3 nucleotides read TGTGCCAGCAGCCCCCCTTCGGCAGATGGGACCCAGTACTTC. Protein sequence: CASSPPSADGTQYF. The chain has TRBV7-7 and TRBJ2-5; D is unresolved. CDR1 is SSHAT and CDR2 is FNYEAQ in the germline V gene (reference sequence). V was clipped by 5 bases and J by 7 bases, with 17 bases between them. The CDR3 has 14 amino acids.

The chain combines TRBV9 with TRBJ2-3; 7 bases agree with TRBD2. With 2 bases clipped from V and 4 bases from J, the junction kept 10 bases outside the gene matches. Per the germline V gene, CDR1 is SGDLS and CDR2 is YYNGEE. This CDR3 is 16 amino acids long. This chain's CDR3 is CASSVTAGVSPDTQYF. CDR3 coding DNA: TGTGCCAGCAGCGTCACCGCGGGGGTGAGCCCAGATACGCAGTATTTT.

The chain combines TRBV18 with TRBJ1-6; D unclear. Germline assignment: CDR1 KGHSH and CDR2 LQKENI. The CDR3 length is 15 residues. Trimming removed 0 bases at V and 4 bases at J, with 7 bases between. Here the CDR3 reads CASSPPLGYNSPLHF. The CDR3 coding sequence is TGTGCCAGCTCACCACCGTTAGGGTATAATTCACCCCTCCACTTT.